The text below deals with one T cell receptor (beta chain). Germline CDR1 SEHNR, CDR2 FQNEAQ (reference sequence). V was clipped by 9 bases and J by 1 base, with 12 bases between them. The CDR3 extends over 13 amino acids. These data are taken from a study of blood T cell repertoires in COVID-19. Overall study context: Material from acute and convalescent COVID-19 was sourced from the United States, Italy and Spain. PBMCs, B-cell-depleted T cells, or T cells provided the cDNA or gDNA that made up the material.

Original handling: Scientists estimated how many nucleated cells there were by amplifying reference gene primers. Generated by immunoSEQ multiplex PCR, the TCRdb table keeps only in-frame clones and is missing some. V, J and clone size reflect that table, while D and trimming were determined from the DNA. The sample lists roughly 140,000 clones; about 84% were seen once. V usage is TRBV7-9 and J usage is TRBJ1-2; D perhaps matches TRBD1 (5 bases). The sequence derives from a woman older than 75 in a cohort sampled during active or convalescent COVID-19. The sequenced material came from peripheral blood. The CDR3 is CASTKTVNYGYTF. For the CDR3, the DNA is TGTGCCAGTACCAAGACAGTTAACTATGGCTACACCTTC.